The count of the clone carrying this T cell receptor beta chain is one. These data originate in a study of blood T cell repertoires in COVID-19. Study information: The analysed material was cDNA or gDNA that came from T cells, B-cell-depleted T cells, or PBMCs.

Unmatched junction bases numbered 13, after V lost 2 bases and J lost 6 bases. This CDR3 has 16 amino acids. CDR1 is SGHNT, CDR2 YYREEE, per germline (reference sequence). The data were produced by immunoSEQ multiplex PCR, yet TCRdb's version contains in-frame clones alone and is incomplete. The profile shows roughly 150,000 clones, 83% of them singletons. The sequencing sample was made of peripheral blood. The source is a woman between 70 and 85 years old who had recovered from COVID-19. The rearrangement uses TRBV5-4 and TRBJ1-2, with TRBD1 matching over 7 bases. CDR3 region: CASSFRAPRRGNGYTF. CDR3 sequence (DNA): TGTGCCAGCAGCTTTAGGGCCCCGCGCAGGGGGAATGGCTACACCTTC.